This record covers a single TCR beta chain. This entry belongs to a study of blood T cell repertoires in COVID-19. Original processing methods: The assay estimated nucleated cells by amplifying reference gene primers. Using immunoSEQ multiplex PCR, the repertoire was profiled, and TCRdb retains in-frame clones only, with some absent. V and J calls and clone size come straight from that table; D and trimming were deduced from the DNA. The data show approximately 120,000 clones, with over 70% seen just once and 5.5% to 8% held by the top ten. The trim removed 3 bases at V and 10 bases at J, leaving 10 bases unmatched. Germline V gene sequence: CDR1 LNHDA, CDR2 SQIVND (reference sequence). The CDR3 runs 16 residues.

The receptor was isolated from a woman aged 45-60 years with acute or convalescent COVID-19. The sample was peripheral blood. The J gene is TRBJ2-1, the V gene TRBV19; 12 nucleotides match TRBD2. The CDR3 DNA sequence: TGTGCCAGTAGTATGGCTAGCGGGGGGGCAGTAGGGGAGCAGTTCTTC. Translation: CASSMASGGAVGEQFF.